This TCR beta chain was sequenced in a study of tumor-infiltrating lymphocytes in oesophageal squamous cell carcinoma. From the PCR reads, TCRdb called clonotypes with MiXCR, one entry per CDR3 protein. The sample has some 10,000 distinct CDR3 sequences, roughly 60% seen once. The CDR3 totals 13 residues. Per the germline V gene, CDR1 is SGHVS and CDR2 is FNYEAQ. V was pared by 4 bases and J by 3 bases, with 10 bases between. The chain combines TRBV7-6 with TRBJ2-7; a weak D match, TRBD2 (6 bases). The sequence came from a male donor with esophageal squamous cell carcinoma. Sequenced material: esophageal tumor tissue. The CDR3 nucleotides are TGTGCCAGCAGCTCAACGGAGGGCTACGAGCAGTACTTC. Its protein product is CASSSTEGYEQYF. The complete variable domain, with remaining parts taken from reference TRBV7-6 and TRBJ2-7, reads GAGVSQSPRYKVTKRGQDVALRCDPISGHVSLYWYRQALGQGPEFLTYFNYEAQQDKSGLPNDRFSAERPEGSISTLTIQRTEQRDSAMYRCASSSTEGYEQYFGPGTRLTVT.